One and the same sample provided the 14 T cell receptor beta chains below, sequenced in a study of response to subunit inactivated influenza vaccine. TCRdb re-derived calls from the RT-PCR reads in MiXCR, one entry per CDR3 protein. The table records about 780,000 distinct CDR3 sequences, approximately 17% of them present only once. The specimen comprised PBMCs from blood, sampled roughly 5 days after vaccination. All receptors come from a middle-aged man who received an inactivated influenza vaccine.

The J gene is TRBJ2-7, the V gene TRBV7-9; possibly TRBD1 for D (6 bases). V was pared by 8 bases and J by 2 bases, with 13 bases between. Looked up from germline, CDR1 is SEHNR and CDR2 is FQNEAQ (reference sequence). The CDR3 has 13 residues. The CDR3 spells CASVGAVPYEQYF. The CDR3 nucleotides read TGTGCCAGCGTGGGGGCAGTACCCTACGAGCAGTACTTC.

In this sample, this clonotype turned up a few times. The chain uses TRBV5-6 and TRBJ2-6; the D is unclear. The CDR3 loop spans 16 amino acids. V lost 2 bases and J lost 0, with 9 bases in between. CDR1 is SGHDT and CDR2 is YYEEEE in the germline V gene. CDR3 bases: TGTGCCAGCAGCTTATGGTCTAACTCTGGGGCCAACGTCCTGACTTTC. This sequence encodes CASSLWSNSGANVLTF.

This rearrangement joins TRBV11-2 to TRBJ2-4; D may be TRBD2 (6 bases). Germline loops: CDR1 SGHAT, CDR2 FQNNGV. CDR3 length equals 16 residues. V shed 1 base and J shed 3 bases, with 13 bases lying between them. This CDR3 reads CASSLVAGTLKNIQYF. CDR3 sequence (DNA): TGTGCCAGCAGCTTAGTGGCGGGAACCCTCAAAAACATTCAGTACTTC.

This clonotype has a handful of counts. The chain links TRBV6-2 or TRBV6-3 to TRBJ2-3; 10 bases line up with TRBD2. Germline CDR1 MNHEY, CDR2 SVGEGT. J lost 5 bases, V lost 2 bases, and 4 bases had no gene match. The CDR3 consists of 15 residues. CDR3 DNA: TGTGCCAGCAGTTACGAGCTAGCGGGGGAAGATACGCAGTATTTT. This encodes CASSYELAGEDTQYF.

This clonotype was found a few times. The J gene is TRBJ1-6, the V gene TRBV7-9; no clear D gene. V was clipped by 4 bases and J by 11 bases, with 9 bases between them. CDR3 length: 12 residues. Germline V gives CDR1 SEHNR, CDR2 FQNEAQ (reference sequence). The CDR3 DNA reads TGTGCCAGCAGCTCCCCCAGGACACCCCTCCACTTT. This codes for CASSSPRTPLHF.

CDR3 DNA: TGCAGTGCTAGAGATGTACAGGGGATTTATAGCAATCAGCCCCAGCATTTT. This codes for CSARDVQGIYSNQPQHF. This chain connects TRBV20-1 to TRBJ1-5; TRBD1 matches 7 bases. Losses at the gene ends were 0 bases for V and 0 bases for J; bases not matched to a gene: 8. Germline CDR1 and CDR2: DFQATT and SNEGSKA (reference sequence). The length of the CDR3 is 17 residues.

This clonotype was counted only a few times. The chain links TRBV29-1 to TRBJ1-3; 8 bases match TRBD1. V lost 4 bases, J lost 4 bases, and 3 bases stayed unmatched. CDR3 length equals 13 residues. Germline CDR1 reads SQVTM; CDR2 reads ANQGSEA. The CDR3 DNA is TGCAGCGTTGGGACAGGGATCGGAAACACCATATATTTT. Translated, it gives CSVGTGIGNTIYF.

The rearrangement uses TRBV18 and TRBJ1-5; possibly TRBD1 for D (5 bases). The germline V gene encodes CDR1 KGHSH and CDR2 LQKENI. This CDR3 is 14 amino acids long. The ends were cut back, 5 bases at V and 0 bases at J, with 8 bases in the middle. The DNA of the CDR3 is TGTGCCAGCTCAGGGGCGGGTAGCAATCAGCCCCAGCATTTT. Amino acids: CASSGAGSNQPQHF.

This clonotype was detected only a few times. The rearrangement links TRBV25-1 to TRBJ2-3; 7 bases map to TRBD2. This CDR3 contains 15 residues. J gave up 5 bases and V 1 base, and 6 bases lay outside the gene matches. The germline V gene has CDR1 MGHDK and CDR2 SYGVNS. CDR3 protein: CASSESLLAVDTQYF. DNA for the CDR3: TGTGCCAGCAGTGAATCCCTTCTAGCGGTAGATACGCAGTATTTT.

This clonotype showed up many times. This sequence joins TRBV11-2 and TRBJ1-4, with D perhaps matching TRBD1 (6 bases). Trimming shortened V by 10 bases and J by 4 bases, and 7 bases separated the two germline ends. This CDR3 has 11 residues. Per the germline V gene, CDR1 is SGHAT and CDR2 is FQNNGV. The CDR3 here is CAKGVNEKLFF. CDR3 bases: TGTGCCAAGGGGGTTAATGAAAAACTGTTTTTT. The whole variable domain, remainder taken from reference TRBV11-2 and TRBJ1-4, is EAGVAQSPRYKIIEKRQSVAFWCNPISGHATLYWYQQILGQGPKLLIQFQNNGVVDDSQLPKDRFSAERLKGVDSTLKIQPAKLEDSAVYLCAKGVNEKLFFGSGTQLSVL.

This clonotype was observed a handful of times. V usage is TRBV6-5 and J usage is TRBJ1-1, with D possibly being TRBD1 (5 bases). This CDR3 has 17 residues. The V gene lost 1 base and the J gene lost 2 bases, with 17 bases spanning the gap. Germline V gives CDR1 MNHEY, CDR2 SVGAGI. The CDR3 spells CASSYFRWGEGNTEAFF. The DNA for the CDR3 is TGTGCCAGCAGTTACTTCCGTTGGGGGGAGGGAAACACTGAAGCTTTCTTT.

CDR3 in amino acids: CASSPRTHLYNEQFF. The CDR3 region has the DNA TGTGCCAGCAGTCCGCGGACACACCTCTACAATGAGCAGTTCTTC. The gene calls are TRBV27 and TRBJ2-1, with TRBD1 as a possible D gene (5 bases). The CDR3 contains 15 residues. V lost 5 bases to trimming and J lost 3 bases, with 14 bases between them. CDR1 is MNHEY and CDR2 is SMNVEV in the germline V gene (reference sequence).

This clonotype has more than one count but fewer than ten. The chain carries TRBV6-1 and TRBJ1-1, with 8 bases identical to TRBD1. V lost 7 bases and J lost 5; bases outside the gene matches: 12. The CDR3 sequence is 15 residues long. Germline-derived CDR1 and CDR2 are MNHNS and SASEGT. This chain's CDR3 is CASTLSRTGYTEAFF. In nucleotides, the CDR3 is TGTGCCAGCACCCTTTCTCGGACAGGGTATACTGAAGCTTTCTTT.

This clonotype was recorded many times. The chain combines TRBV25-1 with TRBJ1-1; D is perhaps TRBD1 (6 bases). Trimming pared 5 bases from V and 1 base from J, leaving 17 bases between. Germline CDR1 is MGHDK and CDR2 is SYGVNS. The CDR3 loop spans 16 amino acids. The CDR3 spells CASSHGSRGGNTEAFF. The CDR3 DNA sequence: TGTGCCAGCAGTCATGGCTCCAGGGGAGGGAACACTGAAGCTTTCTTT. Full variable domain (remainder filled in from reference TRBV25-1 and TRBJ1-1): EADIYQTPRYLVIGTGKKITLECSQTMGHDKMYWYQQDPGMELHLIHYSYGVNSTEKGDLSSESTVSRIRTEHFPLTLESARPSHTSQYLCASSHGSRGGNTEAFFGQGTRLTVV.